One and the same sample provided the 20 T cell receptor beta chains below, sequenced in a study of OX40 agonist ivuxolimab in advanced cancers. Only in-frame clones appear in the TCRdb table, and some are missing; sequencing was by immunoSEQ multiplex PCR. Of 65,000 to 80,000 clones listed, 70% to 90% are singletons. This sample comprised CD4+ or CD8+ T cells sorted from blood, obtained in a trial of the OX40 agonist ivuxolimab. The receptors were gathered from an adult with an advanced solid tumor such as melanoma, head and neck, liver or kidney cancer.

The chain has TRBV27 and TRBJ2-1; 13 nucleotides agree with TRBD2. The CDR3 has 16 amino acids. CDR1 is MNHEY, CDR2 SMNVEV, per germline (reference sequence). Trimming took 7 bases from V and 6 from J; bases not matched to a gene: 9. CDR3: CASNLPGTSGINEQFF. Here the CDR3 DNA reads TGTGCCAGCAACCTCCCTGGGACTAGCGGGATCAATGAGCAGTTCTTC.

The chain joins TRBV18 to TRBJ2-5; 7 bases fit TRBD2. The J call may be incorrect, as the DNA end agrees better with TRBJ2-7. This CDR3 region has 14 residues. Germline V gene sequence: CDR1 KGHSH, CDR2 LQKENI. This chain's CDR3 is CASSPPAGSYEQYF. The CDR3 DNA reads as TGTGCCAGCTCACCACCAGCGGGATCCTACGAGCAGTACTTC.

The chain recombines TRBV7-8 with TRBJ1-1; no firm D call. The V and J ends lost 5 bases and 1 base respectively, with 14 bases between them. The CDR3 is made up of 15 amino acids. Germline V gene sequence: CDR1 SGHVS, CDR2 FQNEAQ. The CDR3, as DNA: TGTGCCAGCAGCCTGTCGGTGGGAGAGAACACTGAAGCTTTCTTT. Amino acid sequence: CASSLSVGENTEAFF.

This clone was detected only once. The V gene is TRBV5-1, the J gene TRBJ2-5; 10 bases agree with TRBD1. The CDR3 spans 16 residues. With V trimmed by 0 bases and J by 4 bases, 6 bases remained unmatched. CDR1 and CDR2 (germline): SGHRS, YFSETQ. CDR3 coding DNA: TGCGCCAGCAGCTTGGCCGGACAGGGGGGCGGAGAGACCCAGTACTTC. Amino acid sequence: CASSLAGQGGGETQYF.

This rearrangement joins TRBV4-1 to TRBJ1-6; D is unclear. From germline, CDR1 is MGHRA and CDR2 YSYEKL. This CDR3 has 17 residues. Trimming left V 1 base short and J 0 bases short, with 10 bases between. CDR3 region: CASSQGSPSSYNSPLHF. The CDR3 nucleotides are TGCGCCAGCAGCCAAGGCAGCCCCAGCTCCTATAATTCACCCCTCCACTTT.

This chain links TRBV7-2 with TRBJ1-1; D unresolved. Germline assignment: CDR1 SGHTA and CDR2 FQGNSA. Trimming stripped 3 bases from V and 8 bases from J, with 10 bases between. The length of the CDR3 is 12 residues. CDR3 sequence reads: CASSFYQGEAFF. The CDR3 nucleotides are TGTGCCAGCAGCTTTTATCAAGGAGAAGCTTTCTTT.

The chain uses TRBV7-2 and TRBJ2-7, with D perhaps TRBD1 or TRBD2 (5 bases each). The germline gives CDR1 SGHTA, CDR2 FQGNSA. CDR3 length equals 13 residues. V dropped 1 base and J dropped 7 bases, with 11 bases sitting between them. The DNA for the CDR3 is TGTGCCAGCAGCTTAGGTAGTTGGGGGGAGCAGTACTTC. It codes for CASSLGSWGEQYF.

J is TRBJ1-6 and V is TRBV9, with D perhaps matching TRBD1 (5 bases). Germline V CDR1 and CDR2: SGDLS, YYNGEE. The V end was cut by 3 bases, the J end by 8 bases, with 12 bases between. The CDR3 is made up of 14 amino acids. The CDR3 bases are TGTGCCAGCAGCGCCCCCGGGGCTTATTCACCCCTCCACTTT. Its translation: CASSAPGAYSPLHF.

This rearrangement joins TRBV5-1 to TRBJ2-5, with TRBD2 as a possible D gene (5 bases). This CDR3 contains 14 residues. Germline lookup yields CDR1 SGHRS and CDR2 YFSETQ. V lost 4 bases, J lost 3 bases, and 13 bases lay in between. DNA of the CDR3: TGCGCCAGCAGCCTGGGAGTGGTCGAAGAGACCCAGTACTTC. This encodes CASSLGVVEETQYF.

The CDR3 spells CASRDRVAGNTEAFF. The DNA of the CDR3 is TGCGCCAGCAGGGACAGGGTCGCAGGGAACACTGAAGCTTTCTTT. The V call is TRBV5-1, the J call TRBJ1-1, with TRBD1 matching over 8 bases. The V gene's germline CDR1 is SGHRS and CDR2 YFSETQ. After removal of 5 bases from V and 1 base from J, the junction contained 7 bases not matched to a gene. The CDR3 has 15 residues.

The J gene is TRBJ2-7, the V gene TRBV6-5; 11 nucleotides match TRBD2. The ends lost 6 bases at V and 4 bases at J; junction bases unmatched: 8. CDR1 and CDR2 (germline): MNHEY, SVGAGI. The CDR3 consists of 15 residues. CDR3 loop: CASSPTSGIFYEQYF. The CDR3 nucleotides are TGTGCCAGCAGCCCGACTAGCGGGATTTTTTACGAGCAGTACTTC.

This chain uses TRBV5-4 with TRBJ2-1, with D unclear. The V end lost 1 base, the J end lost 8 bases, and 13 bases lay between the germline ends. In germline, CDR1 is SGHNT, CDR2 YYREEE (reference sequence). The CDR3 spans 14 residues. The CDR3 loop is CASSLTQAPHEQFF. The CDR3 DNA reads as TGTGCCAGCAGCTTGACCCAGGCTCCCCATGAGCAGTTCTTC.

The V gene is TRBV19, the J gene TRBJ2-1, with 7 bases identical to TRBD2. The CDR3 length is 15 residues. V shed 6 bases, J shed 5 bases, and the junction held 10 bases outside the gene matches. CDR1 LNHDA and CDR2 SQIVND come from the germline V gene (reference sequence). The CDR3 here is CASSLDRGSNNEQFF. In DNA form, the CDR3 reads TGTGCCAGTAGCCTAGACCGCGGGAGTAACAATGAGCAGTTCTTC.

The rearrangement uses TRBV10-2 and TRBJ2-4, with TRBD2 as a possible D gene (6 bases). CDR1 is WSHSY and CDR2 is SAAADI in the germline V gene. V was shortened by 6 bases and J by 0 bases, with 21 bases between the two germline ends. CDR3 length: 18 residues. The CDR3 DNA is TGCGCCAGCAGCCAGCGGGTGACGGGGGATGTAGCCAAAAACATTCAGTACTTC. This sequence encodes CASSQRVTGDVAKNIQYF.

CDR3 region: CASSPYAPQGPSSGNTIYF. Written as DNA, the CDR3 is TGTGCCAGCTCACCCTATGCCCCCCAGGGCCCGAGCTCTGGAAACACCATATATTTT. The chain combines TRBV18 with TRBJ1-3; weak D call: TRBD1 (5 bases). V was pared by 3 bases and J by 0 bases, with 21 bases between. The CDR3 length is 19 residues. CDR1 and CDR2 from the germline V gene are KGHSH and LQKENI.

In this sample, this clone turned up once. V gene TRBV5-4 combines with J gene TRBJ1-1; unclear D gene. In germline, CDR1 is SGHNT, CDR2 YYREEE (reference sequence). This CDR3 spans 13 amino acids. Trimming removed 4 bases at V and 7 bases at J, with 14 bases between. CDR3 nucleotide sequence: TGTGCCAGCAGCGCAGACATGGAACTTGAAGCTTTCTTT. Translating gives CASSADMELEAFF.

The chain combines TRBV15 with TRBJ2-7; no definite D call. CDR1 and CDR2 from the germline V gene are LNHNV and YYDKDF (reference sequence). The CDR3 totals 15 residues. V lost 4 bases and J lost 1, with 14 bases in between. The CDR3 coding sequence is TGTGCCACCAGCAACCGACAAACGGGTTCCTACGAGCAGTACTTC. As protein: CATSNRQTGSYEQYF.

In this sample, this clone turned up once. The chain uses TRBV5-4 and TRBJ1-2; D call uncertain. Looked up from germline, CDR1 is SGHNT and CDR2 is YYREEE (reference sequence). Trimming removed 0 bases at V and 6 bases at J, with 6 bases between. The CDR3 runs 12 residues. For the CDR3, the DNA is TGTGCCAGCAGCTTGGGTATGAATGGCTACACCTTC. It translates to CASSLGMNGYTF.

The chain couples TRBV27 to TRBJ1-4; possibly TRBD1 for D (6 bases). V was cut by 6 bases and J by 3 bases, with 11 bases left in between. The CDR3 runs to 14 residues. The germline gives CDR1 MNHEY, CDR2 SMNVEV (reference sequence). CDR3 bases: TGTGCCAGCAGCCGACGGGGGCCTAATGAAAAACTGTTTTTT. Its translation: CASSRRGPNEKLFF. Looking up the rest from reference TRBV27 and TRBJ1-4 gives the full variable domain: EAQVTQNPRYLITVTGKKLTVTCSQNMNHEYMSWYRQDPGLGLRQIYYSMNVEVTDKGDVPEGYKVSRKEKRNFPLILESPSPNQTSLYFCASSRRGPNEKLFFGSGTQLSVL.

The V gene is TRBV7-8, the J gene TRBJ1-1, with 7 bases lining up with TRBD1. V dropped 7 bases and J dropped 0; count of bases not matched to a gene: 14. Germline CDR1 is SGHVS and CDR2 is FQNEAQ. The CDR3 has 17 amino acids. CDR3 in DNA: TGTGCCAGCACGAGAGCAGGGGGTACCTCACTGAACACTGAAGCTTTCTTT. This codes for CASTRAGGTSLNTEAFF.